A single count supports the clone carrying this TCR beta chain. These data come from a study of blood T cell repertoires in COVID-19. At the level of the study: Sites in the United States, Italy and Spain provided acute and convalescent COVID-19 samples. PBMCs, B-cell-depleted T cells, or T cells were the source of the cDNA or gDNA that made up the material.

In the authors' workflow: Amplification from reference gene primers served as the basis for estimated nucleated cell counts. Profiling relied on immunoSEQ multiplex PCR, and the TCRdb table lists in-frame clones only, not all of them. V and J calls and clone size are those listed in that table; D and trimming were worked out from the DNA. The sample gives 150,000 to 200,000 clones, around three quarters of which show up once; less than 20% is in the top ten. CDR1 LGHDT and CDR2 YNNKEL come from the germline V gene (reference sequence). The CDR3 has 15 residues. Trimming left V 1 base short and J 7 bases short, with 16 bases between. The age range of participants was 18 to 89 years, with residence in about two dozen US areas.

The sequencing input was PBMCs or T cells enriched from blood (not recorded which). The receptor's source is a woman aged 45-60 years with acute COVID-19. The rearrangement uses TRBV3-1 (or the pseudogene TRBV3-2) and TRBJ1-2; no clear D gene. The CDR3 DNA is TGTGCCAGCAGCCAAGGGAACGGGATTTCCTCTGGCTACACCTTC. It translates to CASSQGNGISSGYTF.